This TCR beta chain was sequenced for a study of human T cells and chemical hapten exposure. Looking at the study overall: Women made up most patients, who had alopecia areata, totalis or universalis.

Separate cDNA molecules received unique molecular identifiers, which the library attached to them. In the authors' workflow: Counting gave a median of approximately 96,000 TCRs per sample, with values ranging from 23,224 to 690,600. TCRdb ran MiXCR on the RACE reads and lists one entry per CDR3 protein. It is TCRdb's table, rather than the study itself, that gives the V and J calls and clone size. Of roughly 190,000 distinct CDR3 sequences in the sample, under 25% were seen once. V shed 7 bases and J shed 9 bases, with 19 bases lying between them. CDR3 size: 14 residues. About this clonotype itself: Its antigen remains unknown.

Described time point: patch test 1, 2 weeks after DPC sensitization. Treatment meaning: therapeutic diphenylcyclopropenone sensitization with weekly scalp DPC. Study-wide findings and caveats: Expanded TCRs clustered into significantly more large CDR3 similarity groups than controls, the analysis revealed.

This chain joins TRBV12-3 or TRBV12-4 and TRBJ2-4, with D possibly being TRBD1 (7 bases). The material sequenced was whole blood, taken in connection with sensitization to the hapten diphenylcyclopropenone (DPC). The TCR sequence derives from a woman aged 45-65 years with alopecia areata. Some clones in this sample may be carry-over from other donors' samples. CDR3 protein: CASTLGGGGGIQYF. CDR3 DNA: TGTGCCAGCACCCTGGGTGGAGGGGGCGGCATTCAGTACTTC.